This paragraph reports one T cell receptor (beta chain). This record comes from a study of T cell changes during pregnancy in multiple sclerosis. Sequencing used immunoSEQ multiplex PCR; TCRdb keeps in-frame clones, though not all of them. Of roughly 61,000 clones listed, about 88% are singletons. Germline CDR1 is SGHKS and CDR2 is YYEKEE (reference sequence). The CDR3 length is 15 residues. Trimming took 1 base from V and 9 from J, leaving 14 bases between them. This chain links TRBV5-5 with TRBJ1-6; weak D call: TRBD1 (6 bases). The starting material was peripheral blood, obtained in the first trimester of pregnancy. This clonotype was sampled from a female donor in good health, enrolled as a control in a pregnancy study. The CDR3 DNA reads TGTGCCAGCAGCTTGACGGGGGGCGAGGGTTCACCCCTCCACTTT. It translates to CASSLTGGEGSPLHF.